The entry below gives a single T cell receptor (beta chain) sequence along with its context. This entry is derived from a study of blood T cell repertoires in COVID-19. The assay was immunoSEQ multiplex PCR, and TCRdb's table has in-frame clones only and misses some. The table has 350,000 to 450,000 clones, approximately 86% seen once. V shed 3 bases, J shed 2 bases, and the junction held 7 bases outside the gene matches. This CDR3 has 16 amino acids. The germline V gene has CDR1 KGHSH and CDR2 LQKENI. The sequenced sample was peripheral blood. This clonotype was obtained from an older woman with COVID-19, enrolled during active disease. The V call is TRBV18, the J call TRBJ2-1; TRBD1 aligns across 7 bases. The CDR3, as DNA: TGTGCCAGCTCACCGAACGCCAGGGGGACCTACAATGAGCAGTTCTTC. Its protein is CASSPNARGTYNEQFF.